This T cell receptor (beta chain) was found in a study of cytomegalovirus exposure and HLA in healthy donors. Study information: Around 180 million T cells yielded more than 90 million unique TCR beta sequences in earlier analysis. General study points: Looking again later, the authors saw that most CMV-associated TCR beta chains seemed HLA-restricted.

The primer mix had 60 Vbeta and 13 Jbeta primers. The table came from immunoSEQ multiplex PCR; TCRdb's copy has only in-frame clones and leaves some out. Of 100,000 to 150,000 clones listed, roughly three fifths are singletons. Germline V gene data show CDR1 as SGHTS and CDR2 as YDEGEE. V was cut by 4 bases and J by 4 bases, with 11 bases left in between. The CDR3 has 13 amino acids. For this clone: Its antigen is as yet unknown.

This sequence was found in a woman in her 40s in good health and CMV-seropositive. This chain joins TRBV5-8 and TRBJ2-5; TRBD2 is a possible D gene (5 bases). What was sequenced was PBMCs. CDR3 sequence: CASSNAGGETQYF. CDR3 coding DNA: TGTGCCAGCAGCAACGCCGGAGGAGAGACCCAGTACTTC.